This entry lists 30 T cell receptor beta chains sequenced from one sample in a study of blood T cell repertoires in COVID-19. Assay used: immunoSEQ multiplex PCR; TCRdb lists only in-frame clones, some missing. This sample has tens of thousands of clones, with about 91% found just once. Sequencing was performed on peripheral blood. These receptors originate from a man aged 35-49 years with COVID-19, enrolled during active disease.

This clone was seen a few times. The chain has TRBV3-1 (or the pseudogene TRBV3-2) and TRBJ2-7; TRBD2 aligns across 13 bases. This CDR3 is built from 14 residues. The germline V gene encodes CDR1 LGHDT and CDR2 YNNKEL (reference sequence). Trimming cost V 4 bases and J 6 bases; bases outside gene matches: 3. The CDR3 sequence is CASSPGLAGSEQYF. The CDR3 nucleotides are TGTGCCAGCAGCCCGGGACTAGCGGGGTCCGAGCAGTACTTC.

The rearrangement uses TRBV5-1 and TRBJ2-3, with D maybe TRBD2 (5 bases). This CDR3 is 13 amino acids long. V was clipped by 2 bases and J by 4 bases, with 8 bases between them. The germline CDR1 and CDR2 sequences are SGHRS and YFSETQ. The CDR3 nucleotides are TGCGCCAGCAGCTTCGGGGAAGCAGATACGCAGTATTTT. Encoded protein: CASSFGEADTQYF.

There are a few counts of this clone. V gene TRBV3-1 (or the pseudogene TRBV3-2) combines with J gene TRBJ2-7, with 8 bases identical to TRBD1. V trimming: 0 bases; J trimming: 4 bases; junction bases outside the gene matches: 8. In germline, CDR1 is LGHDT, CDR2 YNNKEL (reference sequence). The CDR3 covers 16 residues. CDR3 protein: CASSQDPPGGTYEQYF. The DNA for the CDR3 is TGTGCCAGCAGCCAAGATCCCCCAGGGGGCACATACGAGCAGTACTTC.

V gene TRBV4-1 combines with J gene TRBJ2-7; D is possibly TRBD2 (5 bases). The germline gives CDR1 MGHRA, CDR2 YSYEKL. V was cut by 1 base and J by 7 bases, with 5 bases left in between. This CDR3 region has 11 residues. The CDR3 coding sequence is TGCGCCAGCAGCCAAGCGGGGGAGCAGTACTTC. The encoded protein is CASSQAGEQYF.

This clone appeared once. The chain recombines TRBV5-4 with TRBJ2-7, with a possible D match to TRBD2 (5 bases). Germline values: CDR1 SGHNT, CDR2 YYREEE (reference sequence). V was shortened by 5 bases and J by 1 base, with 7 bases between the two germline ends. The CDR3 is 12 residues long. DNA of the CDR3: TGTGCCAGCAGGAGAGGGTCCTACGAGCAGTACTTC. Amino acids: CASRRGSYEQYF.

V is TRBV7-9 and J is TRBJ1-1; possibly TRBD1 for D (6 bases). CDR1 and CDR2 from the germline V gene are SEHNR and FQNEAQ (reference sequence). This CDR3 comprises 14 residues. The germline V and J ends were trimmed by 5 bases and 1 base, with 11 bases remaining between them. The CDR3 reads CASSPWGRNTEAFF. The CDR3 region has the DNA TGTGCCAGCAGCCCCTGGGGGCGGAACACTGAAGCTTTCTTT. The full variable domain, with the rest looked up from reference TRBV7-9 and TRBJ1-1, is DTGVSQNPRHKITKRGQNVTFRCDPISEHNRLYWYRQTLGQGPEFLTYFQNEAQLEKSRLLSDRFSAERPKGSFSTLEIQRTEQGDSAMYLCASSPWGRNTEAFFGQGTRLTVV.

The chain joins TRBV21-1 to TRBJ1-3. TRBV21-1 is listed as a pseudogene. The CDR3 has 17 amino acids. CDR3 residues: CASSKSGGEVSGNTIYF. DNA of the CDR3: TGTGCCAGCAGCAAATCGGGCGGGGAGGTCTCTGGAAACACCATATATTTT.

The chain links TRBV5-3 to TRBJ2-1, with 7 bases fitting TRBD2. TRBV5-3 is filed as an ORF, its function uncertain. J gave up 5 bases and V 4 bases, and 15 bases lay outside the gene matches. This CDR3 is built from 17 residues. CDR3 nucleotides: TGTGCCAGAAGCCTGGAGGAGCGGGGCCTAACCCACAATGAGCAGTTCTTC. It translates to CARSLEERGLTHNEQFF.

This clone has only a few counts. The chain is built from TRBV2 and TRBJ2-7; 11 bases line up with TRBD2. CDR1 and CDR2 (germline): SNHLY, FYNNEI. The trim removed 6 bases at V and 2 bases at J, leaving 9 bases unmatched. CDR3 length: 16 amino acids. CDR3 nucleotide sequence: TGTGCCAGCAGGGAATCCGGGACTAGCGGTGCCTACGAGCAGTACTTC. Translation: CASRESGTSGAYEQYF.

The rearrangement links TRBV11-3 to TRBJ2-1, with D maybe TRBD2 (6 bases). Trimming took 6 bases from V and 9 from J, leaving 21 bases between them. The CDR3 loop spans 15 amino acids. The germline V gene encodes CDR1 SGHNT and CDR2 YENEEA. The CDR3 reads CASRTGTGPSGEQFF. Written as DNA, the CDR3 is TGTGCCAGCAGGACCGGGACTGGCCCATCTGGTGAGCAGTTCTTC.

The chain joins TRBV11-2 to TRBJ1-1, with unresolved D. Trimming took 5 bases from V and 4 from J, leaving 14 bases between them. The CDR3 spans 14 residues. Germline V lookup: CDR1 SGHAT, CDR2 FQNNGV. The CDR3 loop reads CASSPRYSSTEAFF. The DNA for the CDR3 is TGTGCCAGCAGCCCCCGCTACTCAAGCACTGAAGCTTTCTTT.

V usage is TRBV4-2 and J usage is TRBJ2-7, with D hard to call. V dropped 0 bases and J dropped 3 bases, with 12 bases sitting between them. Germline-derived CDR1 and CDR2 are LGHNA and YNFKEQ. CDR3 length: 15 residues. CDR3 residues: CASSQDRNSLYEQYF. The CDR3 nucleotides are TGTGCCAGCAGCCAAGATCGAAATAGCCTCTACGAGCAGTACTTC.

The chain links TRBV7-9 to TRBJ1-4; TRBD1 agrees at 9 bases. The CDR3 has 14 residues. CDR1 and CDR2 (germline): SEHNR, FQNEAQ (reference sequence). V was clipped by 6 bases and J by 8 bases; unmatched bases: 7. This CDR3 is CASSSIQGAEKLFF. Written as DNA, the CDR3 is TGTGCCAGCAGTAGTATACAGGGGGCGGAAAAACTGTTTTTT.

The rearrangement uses TRBV11-2 and TRBJ1-5; 12 positions agree with TRBD1. Germline V gene lookup returns CDR1 SGHAT and CDR2 FQNNGV. V lost 4 bases, J lost 7 bases, and 5 bases stayed unmatched. This CDR3 has 15 amino acids. As DNA, the CDR3 is TGTGCCAGCAGCTCCGGGACAGGGGGCTGGCAGCCCCAGCATTTT. Protein product: CASSSGTGGWQPQHF.

This clone has just a few counts. This chain connects TRBV10-3 to TRBJ2-7, with 8 bases identical to TRBD2. Germline CDR1 and CDR2: ENHRY and SYGVKD. The CDR3 spans 17 residues. V trimming: 2 bases; J trimming: 6 bases; junction bases outside the gene matches: 15. CDR3 in amino acids: CAISERAPGAGGIEQYF. In DNA form, the CDR3 reads TGTGCCATCAGTGAGAGGGCCCCGGGGGCGGGGGGTATCGAGCAGTACTTC.

The chain is built from TRBV24-1 and TRBJ2-3; TRBD2 agrees at 7 bases. In germline, CDR1 is KGHDR, CDR2 SFDVKD. With 10 bases clipped from V and 6 bases from J, the junction kept 9 bases outside the gene matches. The CDR3 contains 13 residues. The CDR3 sequence: CATGGNPLDTQYF. DNA for the CDR3: TGTGCCACGGGAGGGAATCCTCTTGATACGCAGTATTTT.

The sample holds one count of this clone. The chain employs TRBV5-4 and TRBJ1-3; tentative D call: TRBD1 (5 bases). The germline gives CDR1 SGHNT, CDR2 YYREEE (reference sequence). The V and J ends lost 3 bases and 4 bases respectively, with 14 bases between them. The CDR3 covers 15 residues. This chain's CDR3 is CASSYRTEGGNTIYF. CDR3 DNA sequence: TGTGCCAGCAGCTACCGGACGGAGGGGGGAAACACCATATATTTT.

The V and J genes are TRBV29-1 and TRBJ2-7; D is unresolved. This CDR3 region has 12 residues. V gave up 4 bases and J gave up 5 bases, with 12 bases separating them. Germline CDR1 and CDR2: SQVTM and ANQGSEA. CDR3 coding DNA: TGCAGCGTTGCTAATTTGAGCGACGAGCAGTACTTC. Residues: CSVANLSDEQYF.

The V gene is TRBV5-5, the J gene TRBJ1-1; no definite D call. Germline CDR1 reads SGHKS; CDR2 reads YYEKEE (reference sequence). V dropped 2 bases and J dropped 1 base, with 9 bases sitting between them. The CDR3 consists of 14 residues. CDR3 residues: CASSFSQSNTEAFF. CDR3 sequence (DNA): TGTGCCAGCAGCTTCAGTCAGTCGAACACTGAAGCTTTCTTT.

The chain joins TRBV29-1 to TRBJ1-1; 8 bases line up with TRBD1. Trimming removed 2 bases from V and 2 bases from J; junction bases left unmatched: 7. Germline V CDR1 and CDR2: SQVTM, ANQGSEA. This CDR3 is 15 amino acids long. CDR3 residues: CSVEWPGGYNTEAFF. The CDR3 DNA reads as TGCAGCGTTGAATGGCCAGGGGGCTATAACACTGAAGCTTTCTTT.

The chain couples TRBV27 to TRBJ1-3; D gene ambiguous. From germline, CDR1 is MNHEY and CDR2 SMNVEV (reference sequence). V shed 2 bases and J shed 4 bases, with 6 bases lying between them. This CDR3 has 13 amino acids. In DNA form, the CDR3 reads TGTGCCAGCAGTTTAGCGTACGGAAACACCATATATTTT. It yields the protein CASSLAYGNTIYF.

The gene calls are TRBV29-1 and TRBJ2-5; 7 bases agree with TRBD1. Trimming removed 7 bases from V and 9 bases from J; junction bases left unmatched: 8. The CDR3 length is 11 residues. CDR1 SQVTM and CDR2 ANQGSEA come from the germline V gene. CDR3 protein: CSGGLQGAQYF. The CDR3 region has the DNA TGCAGCGGTGGATTGCAGGGGGCCCAGTACTTC.

The gene calls are TRBV6-5 and TRBJ1-2; perhaps TRBD1 as D (6 bases). V was shortened by 6 bases and J by 4 bases, with 12 bases between the two germline ends. From germline, CDR1 is MNHEY and CDR2 SVGAGI. The CDR3 loop spans 13 amino acids. CDR3 region: CASRDTGIYGYTF. The CDR3 DNA follows: TGTGCCAGCAGGGATACAGGGATCTATGGCTACACCTTC.

The V and J genes are TRBV28 and TRBJ2-5, with D uncertain. Germline V gene sequence: CDR1 MDHEN, CDR2 SYDVKM. Trimming stripped 5 bases from V and 4 bases from J, with 14 bases between. The CDR3 loop spans 14 amino acids. CDR3 coding DNA: TGTGCCAGCAGTGATCCGTCAAGCCGAGAGACCCAGTACTTC. Protein: CASSDPSSRETQYF. The full variable domain, with the rest looked up from reference TRBV28 and TRBJ2-5, is DVKVTQSSRYLVKRTGEKVFLECVQDMDHENMFWYRQDPGLGLRLIYFSYDVKMKEKGDIPEGYSVSREKKERFSLILESASTNQTSMYLCASSDPSSRETQYFGPGTRLLVL.

This rearrangement joins TRBV6-6 to TRBJ1-1, with TRBD1 matching over 7 bases. Losses at the gene ends were 2 bases for V and 8 bases for J; bases not matched to a gene: 2. Germline V lookup: CDR1 MNHNY, CDR2 SVGAGI (reference sequence). This CDR3 contains 12 residues. The CDR3 sequence is CASSYRDSEAFF. For the CDR3, the DNA is TGTGCCAGCAGTTACCGGGACAGCGAAGCTTTCTTT.

The chain links TRBV6-5 to TRBJ2-1, with TRBD1 matching over 8 bases. J was trimmed by 9 bases and V by 6 bases; bases with no gene match: 7. Germline-derived CDR1 and CDR2 are MNHEY and SVGAGI. This CDR3 comprises 13 residues. The CDR3 loop is CASSPGQVFEQFF. The CDR3 DNA reads TGTGCCAGCAGCCCGGGACAGGTATTTGAGCAGTTCTTC.

This chain connects TRBV5-1 to TRBJ2-1; TRBD2 aligns across 10 bases. V was clipped by 4 bases and J by 6 bases; unmatched bases: 7. The CDR3 totals 15 residues. Per the germline V gene, CDR1 is SGHRS and CDR2 is YFSETQ. The CDR3 DNA follows: TGCGCCAGCAGCCTGCTAGCGGGGGAGTCCAATGAGCAGTTCTTC. This codes for CASSLLAGESNEQFF.

CDR3 sequence: CAWRSRYTGELFF. For the CDR3, the DNA is TGTGCCTGGAGGTCTAGATACACCGGGGAGCTGTTTTTT. The gene calls are TRBV30 and TRBJ2-2, with D unresolved. CDR3 length: 13 amino acids. The ends were cut back, 3 bases at V and 3 bases at J, with 8 bases in the middle. Germline assignment: CDR1 GTSNPN and CDR2 SVGIG (reference sequence).

The J gene is TRBJ2-5, the V gene TRBV7-9; D is ambiguous. The CDR3 extends over 13 amino acids. Germline values: CDR1 SEHNR, CDR2 FQNEAQ (reference sequence). Deletions cut 2 bases from V and 4 bases from J, with 8 bases between. CDR3 sequence: CASSLRSGETQYF. CDR3 in DNA: TGTGCCAGCAGCTTAAGGTCAGGAGAGACCCAGTACTTC. Looking up the rest from reference TRBV7-9 and TRBJ2-5 gives the full variable domain: DTGVSQNPRHKITKRGQNVTFRCDPISEHNRLYWYRQTLGQGPEFLTYFQNEAQLEKSRLLSDRFSAERPKGSFSTLEIQRTEQGDSAMYLCASSLRSGETQYFGPGTRLLVL.

The chain uses TRBV29-1 and TRBJ2-3; D might be TRBD2 (5 bases). Germline V gives CDR1 SQVTM, CDR2 ANQGSEA. This CDR3 has 14 amino acids. CDR3 sequence (DNA): TGCAGTGCTACGTGGCGGGCGGGTAGGAATACGCAGTATTTT. The encoded protein is CSATWRAGRNTQYF.